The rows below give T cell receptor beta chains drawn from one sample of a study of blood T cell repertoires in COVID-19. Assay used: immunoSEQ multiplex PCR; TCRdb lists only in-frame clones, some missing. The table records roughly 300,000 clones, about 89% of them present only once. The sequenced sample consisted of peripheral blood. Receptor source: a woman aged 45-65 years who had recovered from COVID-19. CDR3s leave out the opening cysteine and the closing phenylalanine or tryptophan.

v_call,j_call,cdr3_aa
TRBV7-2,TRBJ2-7,ASSLVHNSYEQY
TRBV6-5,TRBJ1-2,ASRIDRNYGYT
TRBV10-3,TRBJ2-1,AIRSSQGHEQF
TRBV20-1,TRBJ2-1,SASSGGATVYEQF
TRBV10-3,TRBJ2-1,AMTGTNGSGRFNEQF
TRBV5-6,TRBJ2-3,ASSSLAGGGNTQY
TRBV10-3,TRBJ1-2,AISDQTYGYT
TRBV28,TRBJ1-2,ASSLPGQGEGYT
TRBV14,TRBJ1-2,ASSQDPGDSYGYT
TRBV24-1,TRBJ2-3,ATRQGGTDTQY
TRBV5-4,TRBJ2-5,ASSLEGRPAQETQY
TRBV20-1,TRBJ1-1,SASRTQDTEAF
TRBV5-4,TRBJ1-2,ASSLSTPYGYT
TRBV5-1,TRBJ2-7,ASSLVTGSIYEQY
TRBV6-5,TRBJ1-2,ASRPASGQNYGYT
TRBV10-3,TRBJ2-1,AINGDRGTSGVNEQF
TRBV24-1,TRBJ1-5,ATSDPREGGVNQPQH
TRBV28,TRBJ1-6,ASATPSYNSPLH
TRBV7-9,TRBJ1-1,ASSPSRGTTEAF
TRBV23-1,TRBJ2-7,ARRGYQDSYEQY
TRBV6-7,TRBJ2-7,ASSYGSKPY
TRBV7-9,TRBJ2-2,ASRPRDRVTGELF
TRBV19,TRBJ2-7,ASRTDLLGEQY
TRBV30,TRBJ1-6,AWSVGDTQPYSPLH
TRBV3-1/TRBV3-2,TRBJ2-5,ASSRVSSGGWETQY
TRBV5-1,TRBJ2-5,ASSVSGGAGETQY
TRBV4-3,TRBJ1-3,ASSPKSTGSGNTIY
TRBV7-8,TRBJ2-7,ASSIRAVGSYEQY
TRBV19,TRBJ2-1,ASTGHPSYNEQF
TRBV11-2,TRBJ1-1,ASSLDGNRADAF
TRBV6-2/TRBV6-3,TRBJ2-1,ASSYRDSASGEQF
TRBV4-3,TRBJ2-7,ASSQTDRSSYEQY
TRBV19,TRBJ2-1,ASSRQGYPYNEQF
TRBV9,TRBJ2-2,ASSLSPGSSTGELF
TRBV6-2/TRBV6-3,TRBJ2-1,ASSYRGGHNEQF
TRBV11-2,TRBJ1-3,ASSRPEAGNTIY
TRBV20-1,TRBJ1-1,SASRTANTEAF
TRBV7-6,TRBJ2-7,ASSLAPSSGVTYEQY
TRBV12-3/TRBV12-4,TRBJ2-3,ASTRQGTDTQY
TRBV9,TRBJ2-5,ASSGGQGAGETQY